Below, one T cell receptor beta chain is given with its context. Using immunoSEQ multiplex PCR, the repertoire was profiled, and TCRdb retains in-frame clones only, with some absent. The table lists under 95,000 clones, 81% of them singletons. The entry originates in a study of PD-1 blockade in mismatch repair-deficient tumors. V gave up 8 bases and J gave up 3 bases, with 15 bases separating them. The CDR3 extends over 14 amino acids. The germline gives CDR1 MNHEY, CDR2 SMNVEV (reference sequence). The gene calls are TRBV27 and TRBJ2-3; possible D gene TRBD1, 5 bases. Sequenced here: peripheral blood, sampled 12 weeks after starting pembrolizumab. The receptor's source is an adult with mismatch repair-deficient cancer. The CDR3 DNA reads TGTGCCAGCCGGACAAGAGGTGCGACAGATACGCAGTATTTT. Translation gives CASRTRGATDTQYF.